Sequencing of this T cell receptor beta chain was carried out in a study of blood T cell repertoires in COVID-19. Study summary: Italy, Spain and the United States were the sources of the convalescent and acute COVID-19 samples. From T cells, B-cell-depleted T cells, or PBMCs came the material, which was cDNA or gDNA.

Germline V gene sequence: CDR1 MDHEN, CDR2 SYDVKM. Trimming removed 11 bases from V and 0 bases from J, with 9 bases in between. The CDR3 consists of 12 residues. Original processing methods: Cell counts per sample came from amplifying reference gene primers. Sequencing used immunoSEQ multiplex PCR; TCRdb keeps in-frame clones, though not all of them. V and J calls and clone size come straight from that table; D and trimming were deduced from the DNA. The sample yields more than 90,000 clones, around 85% seen once. This TCR came from a man between 70 and 80 years old who had recovered from COVID-19. The rearrangement joins TRBV28 to TRBJ2-3, with D possibly matching TRBD2 (6 bases). What was sequenced was peripheral blood. DNA for the CDR3: TGTGCCTCGGCGGGAAGCACAGATACGCAGTATTTT. Translation gives CASAGSTDTQYF.